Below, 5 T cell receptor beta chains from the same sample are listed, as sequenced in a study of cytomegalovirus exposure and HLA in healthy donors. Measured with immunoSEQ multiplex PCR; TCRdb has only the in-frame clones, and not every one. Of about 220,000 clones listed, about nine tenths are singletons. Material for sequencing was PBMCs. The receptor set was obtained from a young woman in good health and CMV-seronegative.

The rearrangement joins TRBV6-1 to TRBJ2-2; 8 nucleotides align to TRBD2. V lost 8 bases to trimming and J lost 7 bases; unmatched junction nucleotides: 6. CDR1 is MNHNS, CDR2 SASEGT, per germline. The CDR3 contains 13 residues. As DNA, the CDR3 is TGTGCCAGCGGGACTAGAGTGCGCGGGGAGCTGTTTTTT. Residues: CASGTRVRGELFF.

In DNA, the CDR3 is TGTGCCAGCCGAAGGACTAGCGGGATTTTGATTTACGAGCAGTACTTC. As protein: CASRRTSGILIYEQYF. The chain recombines TRBV6-6 with TRBJ2-7, with 12 nucleotides matching TRBD2. The germline V gene has CDR1 MNHNY and CDR2 SVGAGI (reference sequence). This CDR3 comprises 16 residues. The J segment lost 4 bases and the V segment lost 8 bases, leaving 12 bases of the junction unmatched.

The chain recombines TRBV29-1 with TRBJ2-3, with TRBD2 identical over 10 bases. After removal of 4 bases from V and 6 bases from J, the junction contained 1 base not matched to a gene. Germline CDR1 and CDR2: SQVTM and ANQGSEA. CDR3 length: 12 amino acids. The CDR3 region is CSVGAGGDTQYF. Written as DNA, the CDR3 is TGCAGCGTTGGAGCGGGAGGGGATACGCAGTATTTT.

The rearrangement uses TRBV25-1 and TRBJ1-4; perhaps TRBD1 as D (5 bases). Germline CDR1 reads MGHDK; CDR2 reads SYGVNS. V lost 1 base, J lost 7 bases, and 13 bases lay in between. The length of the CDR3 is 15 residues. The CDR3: CASSELSGRGEKLFF. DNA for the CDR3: TGTGCCAGCAGTGAATTATCAGGGCGCGGTGAAAAACTGTTTTTT.

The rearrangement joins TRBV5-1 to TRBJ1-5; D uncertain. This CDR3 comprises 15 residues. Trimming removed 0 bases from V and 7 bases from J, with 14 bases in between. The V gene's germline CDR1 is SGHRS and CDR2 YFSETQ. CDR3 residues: CASSLAGLKTQPQHF. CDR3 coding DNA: TGCGCCAGCAGCTTGGCCGGGTTAAAAACACAGCCCCAGCATTTT.